Detailed here is one T cell receptor (beta chain). Its antigen is undetermined. The record originates from a study of CD8 T cells in Susac syndrome. The study, taken as a whole, reports: As the study acknowledged, the number of individuals who were part of its TCR sequencing and HLA analysis was relatively small.

Random hexamers served to reverse transcribe roughly 0.45 to 1 ug RNA. The immunoSEQ assay covered 54 Vbeta and 13 Jbeta segments for CDR3. TCRdb analysed the immunoSEQ multiplex PCR reads with MiXCR anew, one entry per CDR3 protein. The sample has 350,000 to 550,000 distinct CDR3 sequences, more than 80% seen once; the top ten hold roughly 0.1%. CDR3 length: 15 amino acids. With 0 bases removed from V and 2 bases from J, the gap between germline ends came to 11 bases. Germline V gene sequence: CDR1 SGHRS, CDR2 YFSETQ. CD8+ and CD4+ T cells from blood underwent TCR beta sequencing. CD8+ and CD4+ T cells were negatively isolated; TEMRA cells were FACS-enriched.

The clonotype originates from a human donor with multiple sclerosis. The chain joins TRBV5-1 to TRBJ1-1; no reliable D call. Sequencing was performed on CD8+ T cells from PBMCs. CDR3 sequence reads: CASSLGSGFNTEAFF. For the CDR3, the DNA is TGCGCCAGCAGCTTGGGTTCAGGTTTTAACACTGAAGCTTTCTTT.